A single sample gave rise to the 5 T cell receptor beta chains below, sequenced in a study of T cell changes during pregnancy in multiple sclerosis. TCRdb keeps only in-frame clones here, not all; method: immunoSEQ multiplex PCR. The sample carries approximately 92,000 clones, 85% to 95% recorded once. Specimen: peripheral blood, collected in the first trimester of pregnancy. The receptor source for this set is a female donor with multiple sclerosis, enrolled in a pregnancy study.

The V gene is TRBV6-6, the J gene TRBJ2-1, with 11 bases identical to TRBD2. In germline, CDR1 is MNHNY, CDR2 SVGAGI (reference sequence). J lost 7 bases, V lost 6 bases, and 8 bases had no gene match. The CDR3 contains 15 residues. CDR3: CASSKTSGSRNEQFF. DNA for the CDR3: TGTGCCAGCAGCAAAACTAGCGGGAGTCGGAATGAGCAGTTCTTC.

The chain combines TRBV28 with TRBJ2-3; no clear D gene. V dropped 4 bases and J dropped 2 bases, with 4 bases sitting between them. Germline V gene data show CDR1 as MDHEN and CDR2 as SYDVKM. This CDR3 contains 12 residues. Written as DNA, the CDR3 is TGTGCCAGCAGTTCCTACACAGATACGCAGTATTTT. Protein sequence: CASSSYTDTQYF. The full variable domain, completed using reference TRBV28 and TRBJ2-3, is DVKVTQSSRYLVKRTGEKVFLECVQDMDHENMFWYRQDPGLGLRLIYFSYDVKMKEKGDIPEGYSVSREKKERFSLILESASTNQTSMYLCASSSYTDTQYFGPGTRLTVL.

This clone was picked up one time. V is TRBV27 and J is TRBJ1-2; D is perhaps TRBD1 (5 bases). The CDR3 covers 13 residues. The V and J ends lost 3 bases and 0 bases respectively, with 5 bases between them. CDR1 is MNHEY and CDR2 is SMNVEV in the germline V gene (reference sequence). The CDR3 region is CASSFRANYGYTF. CDR3 sequence (DNA): TGTGCCAGCAGTTTCAGGGCTAACTATGGCTACACCTTC.

The chain uses TRBV19 and TRBJ1-1; D remains unclear. Trimming stripped 4 bases from V and 10 bases from J, with 22 bases between. The CDR3 loop spans 15 amino acids. Germline V gene data show CDR1 as LNHDA and CDR2 as SQIVND (reference sequence). The CDR3 reads CASSKPSPGPRGAFF. The CDR3 DNA reads TGTGCCAGTAGTAAGCCATCTCCCGGGCCACGGGGAGCTTTCTTT.

The chain has TRBV10-3 and TRBJ2-1; 10 bases agree with TRBD2. The J segment lost 6 bases and the V segment lost 3 bases, leaving 11 bases of the junction unmatched. The CDR3 spans 17 residues. Germline V CDR1 and CDR2: ENHRY, SYGVKD. The chain's CDR3 is CAISDTGGTSVANEQFF. The CDR3 coding sequence is TGTGCCATCAGTGATACAGGGGGGACTAGCGTGGCCAATGAGCAGTTCTTC.